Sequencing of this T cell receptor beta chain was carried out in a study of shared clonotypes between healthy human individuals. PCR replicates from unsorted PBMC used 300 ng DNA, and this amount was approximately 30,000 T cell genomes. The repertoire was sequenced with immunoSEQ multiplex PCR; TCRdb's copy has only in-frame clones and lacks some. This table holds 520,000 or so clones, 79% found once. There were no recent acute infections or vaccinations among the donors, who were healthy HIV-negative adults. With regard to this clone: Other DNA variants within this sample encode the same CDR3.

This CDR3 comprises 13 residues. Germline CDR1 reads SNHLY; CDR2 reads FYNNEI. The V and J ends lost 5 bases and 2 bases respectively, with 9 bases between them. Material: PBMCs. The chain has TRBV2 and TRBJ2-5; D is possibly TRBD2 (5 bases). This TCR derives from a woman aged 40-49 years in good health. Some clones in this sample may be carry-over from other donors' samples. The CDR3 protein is CASSRDGQETQYF. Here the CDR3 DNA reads TGTGCCAGCAGTCGGGATGGGCAAGAGACCCAGTACTTC.